The entry below gives a single T cell receptor beta chain sequence along with its context. What it binds is unknown. This sample stems from a study of shared clonotypes between healthy human individuals. The overall study: Contributing individuals were a couple of females and a few males aged 18 to 49.

Unsorted PBMC replicate PCRs drew on around 310 ng DNA, representing tens of thousands of T cell genomes. Ten immunoSEQ deep assay plates were used by the authors to sequence unsorted PBMC DNA. The protocol was immunoSEQ multiplex PCR, while the TCRdb copy is restricted to in-frame clones and leaves out a portion. The data contain about 560,000 clones, around 81% of them seen just once; the ten biggest clones take up around 12%. Study results and caveats: An expected dependence of interdonor clonotype sharing on sequencing depth was noted.

The sample comprised PBMCs. The clonotype comes from a middle-aged woman in good health. Some clones in this sample may be carry-over from other donors' samples.

The CDR3 region has the DNA TGTGCCTGGAGTGTACGGCGGGGGAGTGGAGAGACCCAGTACTTC. Its translation is CAWSVRRGSGETQYF. V and J are TRBV30 and TRBJ2-5, with 7 positions matching TRBD2. Germline values: CDR1 GTSNPN, CDR2 SVGIG (reference sequence). The length of the CDR3 is 15 residues. Trimming removed 0 bases from V and 4 bases from J; junction bases left unmatched: 8.